This T cell receptor (beta chain) emerged from a study of CD8 T cells in ankylosing spondylitis. Regarding the study as a whole: As for the disease-linked clones, they showed a CD8+ phenotype and occurred at relatively low frequencies in peripheral blood. There was a TCR beta motif, made of several highly homologous variants, that appeared characteristic of ankylosing spondylitis blood. Prior work had noted some motif variants in reactive arthritis blood and synovial fluid.

TCR beta libraries were made by quantitative 5'-RACE with molecular barcodes. TCRdb ran MiXCR on the 5' RACE reads and lists one entry per CDR3 protein. Here the sample spans about 160,000 distinct CDR3 sequences, around a tenth being singletons. This clonotype has a count of ten or more. Its antigen remains unknown. The CDR3 runs 12 residues. With 8 bases removed from V and 4 bases from J, the gap between germline ends came to 8 bases. The germline V gene encodes CDR1 LGHNA and CDR2 YSLEER. The receptor comes from a female donor with ankylosing spondylitis or in good health (not recorded which). Sequenced sample: blood, either unsorted or a sorted T cell fraction (not recorded which). The chain employs TRBV4-3 and TRBJ2-2; D may be TRBD2 (6 bases). CDR3 DNA: TGCGCCAGCGGGGGAGGCACCGGGGAGCTGTTTTTT. Its translation is CASGGGTGELFF.